Shown below are 28 T cell receptor beta chains from a single sample sequenced in a study of blood T cell repertoires in COVID-19. Generated by immunoSEQ multiplex PCR, the TCRdb table keeps only in-frame clones and is missing some. The table includes approximately 100,000 clones, 71% detected once. The sequenced sample consisted of peripheral blood. The receptors shown here come from a human donor with acute or convalescent COVID-19. The donor label of this sample is uncertain.

This clone was picked up one time. The chain couples TRBV6-5 to TRBJ1-2; 11 nucleotides align to TRBD1. V shed 4 bases, J shed 6 bases, and the junction held 10 bases outside the gene matches. Germline assignment: CDR1 MNHEY and CDR2 SVGAGI. CDR3 size: 16 residues. The CDR3 DNA follows: TGTGCCAGCAGTTTACGGCCGGGACAGGGGGTGCATGGCTACACCTTC. It encodes CASSLRPGQGVHGYTF.

The chain recombines TRBV28 with TRBJ1-5; TRBD1 matches at 7 bases. V dropped 5 bases and J dropped 4; count of bases not matched to a gene: 5. The CDR3 runs 14 residues. Germline CDR1 reads MDHEN; CDR2 reads SYDVKM. CDR3 protein: CASSPGTVNQPQHF. CDR3 DNA: TGTGCCAGCAGTCCAGGGACAGTTAATCAGCCCCAGCATTTT.

This chain connects TRBV27 to TRBJ2-2, with TRBD1 identical over 9 bases. The CDR3 runs to 16 residues. J lost 5 bases, V lost 6 bases, and 10 bases had no gene match. CDR1 is MNHEY, CDR2 SMNVEV, per germline (reference sequence). The CDR3 DNA sequence: TGTGCCAGCAGCCCTAGACAGGGGGTAAAAACCGGGGAGCTGTTTTTT. Translation: CASSPRQGVKTGELFF.

This clone was seen ten or more times. The chain uses TRBV9 and TRBJ1-1; 8 nucleotides line up with TRBD1. Germline V gene sequence: CDR1 SGDLS, CDR2 YYNGEE. CDR3 length equals 14 residues. With 4 bases clipped from V and 5 bases from J, the junction kept 7 bases outside the gene matches. CDR3 loop: CASSRTGRKTEAFF. In DNA, the CDR3 is TGTGCCAGCAGCCGGACAGGGAGAAAGACTGAAGCTTTCTTT.

The chain recombines TRBV28 with TRBJ2-2, with D perhaps matching TRBD1 (6 bases). The CDR3 runs 15 residues. V lost 2 bases and J 4 bases, leaving 11 bases between the germline ends. Per germline, CDR1 MDHEN and CDR2 SYDVKM. The CDR3 DNA is TGTGCCAGCAGTTTAAACAGGGCAGGCACCGGGGAGCTGTTTTTT. Translation gives CASSLNRAGTGELFF.

This chain links TRBV7-7 with TRBJ1-3; 8 bases fit TRBD1. V lost 5 bases to trimming and J lost 0 bases; unmatched junction nucleotides: 12. CDR1 SSHAT and CDR2 FNYEAQ come from the germline V gene (reference sequence). This CDR3 contains 18 residues. Here the CDR3 DNA reads TGTGCCAGCAGCCCGGGACAGGCCCCGGGGAACTCTGGAAACACCATATATTTT. This codes for CASSPGQAPGNSGNTIYF.

The V gene is TRBV6-5, the J gene TRBJ1-6, with D perhaps TRBD1 (6 bases). The CDR3 covers 14 residues. The germline V and J ends were trimmed by 6 bases and 14 bases, with 20 bases remaining between them. CDR1 MNHEY and CDR2 SVGAGI come from the germline V gene. The CDR3 loop is CASRTRDTTPTLHF. The CDR3 DNA follows: TGTGCCAGCAGAACCCGGGACACCACCCCGACCCTCCACTTT.

The chain links TRBV21-1 to TRBJ1-4; TRBD1 is taken as the D call from the table, unchecked against the DNA. TRBV21-1 is reported as a pseudogene. This CDR3 is built from 15 residues. The CDR3 sequence: CASTSDQGTNEKLFF. The CDR3 nucleotides read TGTGCCAGCACAAGCGACCAGGGAACTAATGAAAAACTGTTTTTT.

The rearrangement joins TRBV5-1 to TRBJ1-2; the match to TRBD1 covers 7 bases. V trimming: 2 bases; J trimming: 0 bases; junction bases outside the gene matches: 13. The CDR3 length is 18 residues. The germline V gene has CDR1 SGHRS and CDR2 YFSETQ. CDR3 in DNA: TGCGCCAGCAGCTTTTCAGGGACAGATCCACTTGCTAACTATGGCTACACCTTC. It specifies CASSFSGTDPLANYGYTF. Combining the CDR3 with reference TRBV5-1 and TRBJ1-2 gives the whole variable domain KAGVTQTPRYLIKTRGQQVTLSCSPISGHRSVSWYQQTPGQGLQFLFEYFSETQRNKGNFPGRFSGRQFSNSRSEMNVSTLELGDSALYLCASSFSGTDPLANYGYTFGSGTRLTVV.

The chain uses TRBV24-1 and TRBJ2-1, with D possibly TRBD1 on 5 matching bases. Trimming left V 3 bases short and J 12 bases short, with 26 bases between. The germline gives CDR1 KGHDR, CDR2 SFDVKD. The CDR3 is 17 residues long. This CDR3 reads CATSDMGSGRQHLGQFF. In DNA, the CDR3 is TGTGCCACCAGTGATATGGGCTCGGGCAGACAGCACCTCGGGCAGTTCTTC.

CDR3 protein: CASSESRQGLTEAFF. DNA for the CDR3: TGCGCCAGCAGTGAGTCCCGACAGGGACTGACTGAAGCTTTCTTT. The chain couples TRBV10-1 to TRBJ1-1, with TRBD1 identical over 7 bases. The CDR3 consists of 15 residues. Germline trimming cut 0 bases from V and 5 bases from J; bases unmatched to any gene: 6. Germline V CDR1 and CDR2: WNHNN, SYGVQD (reference sequence).

The chain recombines TRBV5-4 with TRBJ2-5, with 10 bases matching TRBD1. CDR3 length: 15 residues. The germline CDR1 and CDR2 sequences are SGHNT and YYREEE (reference sequence). V lost 0 bases and J lost 5; bases outside the gene matches: 4. For the CDR3, the DNA is TGTGCCAGCAGCTTGGCGGGACAGGGGCTGGAGACCCAGTACTTC. This gives the protein CASSLAGQGLETQYF.

This clone was seen more than once but under ten times. The V call is TRBV14, the J call TRBJ2-7; TRBD2 might be the D (5 bases). This CDR3 comprises 15 residues. V lost 3 bases, J lost 0 bases, and 12 bases lay in between. Germline CDR1 and CDR2: SGHDN and FVKESK. CDR3 DNA sequence: TGTGCCAGCAGCCAGAGGGAACGGGTCTCCTACGAGCAGTACTTC. Residues: CASSQRERVSYEQYF.

This clone occurred once. J is TRBJ2-3 and V is TRBV30; weak D call: TRBD1 (5 bases). Germline-derived CDR1 and CDR2 are GTSNPN and SVGIG (reference sequence). V was pared by 8 bases and J by 2 bases, with 17 bases between. There are 14 residues in the CDR3. The CDR3 coding sequence is TGTGCCAGCAACAGGTTAGGAAACACAGATACGCAGTATTTT. Its protein product is CASNRLGNTDTQYF.

This chain uses TRBV6-5 with TRBJ1-1; no firm D call. The germline CDR1 and CDR2 sequences are MNHEY and SVGAGI. CDR3 length equals 11 residues. V was pared by 2 bases and J by 9 bases, with 7 bases between. The CDR3 region has the DNA TGTGCCAGCAGTTACGGTCTACAAGCTTTCTTT. It yields the protein CASSYGLQAFF.

This clone appeared a few times. The chain couples TRBV3-1 (or the pseudogene TRBV3-2) to TRBJ2-1, with 8 nucleotides matching TRBD2. The CDR3 totals 13 residues. Germline CDR1 reads LGHDT; CDR2 reads YNNKEL (reference sequence). J lost 10 bases, V lost 5 bases, and 7 bases had no gene match. CDR3 in DNA: TGTGCCAGCAGCTATGGAATAGCGGGAGAGCAGTTCTTC. It is translated as CASSYGIAGEQFF.

The table lists this clone with many counts. CDR3 bases: TGTGCCAGCACGGGCAGTCTGATCCCGGGGGGCTCTGGAAACACCATATATTTT. Protein: CASTGSLIPGGSGNTIYF. V usage is TRBV2 and J usage is TRBJ1-3; a possible D gene is TRBD1 (5 bases). CDR1 and CDR2 from the germline V gene are SNHLY and FYNNEI. V lost 7 bases and J 0 bases, leaving 22 bases between the germline ends. This CDR3 is built from 18 residues.

The chain combines TRBV2 with TRBJ1-1; TRBD1 is a possible D gene (6 bases). Trimming left V 3 bases short and J 0 bases short, with 11 bases between. The CDR3 is made up of 15 amino acids. CDR1 SNHLY and CDR2 FYNNEI come from the germline V gene. CDR3 coding DNA: TGTGCCAGCAGTGATGGGACACTTATGAACACTGAAGCTTTCTTT. The encoded protein is CASSDGTLMNTEAFF.

This chain connects TRBV15 to TRBJ1-3; no clear D. The CDR3 sequence is 15 residues long. Per the germline V gene, CDR1 is LNHNV and CDR2 is YYDKDF (reference sequence). The V and J ends lost 5 bases and 0 bases respectively, with 11 bases between them. CDR3 sequence reads: CATSYEAVSGNTIYF. The DNA for the CDR3 is TGTGCCACCAGCTATGAGGCTGTCTCTGGAAACACCATATATTTT.

The chain combines TRBV6-5 with TRBJ2-5, with D possibly TRBD2 on 6 matching bases. Germline loops: CDR1 MNHEY, CDR2 SVGAGI. The germline V and J ends were trimmed by 8 bases and 5 bases, with 18 bases remaining between them. CDR3 size: 14 residues. Here the CDR3 reads CASRLGGTLETQYF. The CDR3 DNA is TGTGCCAGCCGTCTCGGAGGGACCTTGGAGACCCAGTACTTC.

The V call is TRBV7-2, the J call TRBJ2-7; maybe TRBD1 (6 bases). The V gene lost 1 base and the J gene lost 3 bases, with 16 bases spanning the gap. This CDR3 has 16 amino acids. The germline CDR1 and CDR2 sequences are SGHTA and FQGNSA. DNA of the CDR3: TGTGCCAGCAGCTTAGGATCCAGGGGAAAAGTCTACGAGCAGTACTTC. This gives the protein CASSLGSRGKVYEQYF.

This clone was observed a handful of times. This chain links TRBV3-1 (or the pseudogene TRBV3-2) with TRBJ1-1; a weak D match, TRBD1 (5 bases). V was cut by 5 bases and J by 1 base, with 11 bases left in between. The CDR3 runs 14 residues. Per the germline V gene, CDR1 is LGHDT and CDR2 is YNNKEL (reference sequence). The CDR3, as DNA: TGTGCCAGCAGCTCCCCCGGGGGGAACACTGAAGCTTTCTTT. Translating gives CASSSPGGNTEAFF.

CDR3 region: CASTDRGRTDTQYF. DNA for the CDR3: TGCGCCAGCACCGACAGGGGGCGCACAGATACGCAGTATTTT. The V gene is TRBV5-1, the J gene TRBJ2-3, with 10 bases matching TRBD1. V lost 6 bases, J lost 1 base, and 2 bases stayed unmatched. The CDR3 runs to 14 residues. Germline lookup yields CDR1 SGHRS and CDR2 YFSETQ.

The rearrangement joins TRBV2 to TRBJ2-7; 7 positions match TRBD2. Losses at the gene ends were 2 bases for V and 5 bases for J; bases not matched to a gene: 6. Germline-derived CDR1 and CDR2 are SNHLY and FYNNEI. This CDR3 contains 14 residues. The CDR3 DNA reads TGTGCCAGCAGTGAATGGGGACGGGGGGACGAGCAGTACTTC. It encodes CASSEWGRGDEQYF.

V usage is TRBV30 and J usage is TRBJ1-1; 7 bases map to TRBD1. The CDR3 extends over 17 amino acids. Germline trimming cut 4 bases from V and 1 base from J; bases unmatched to any gene: 15. Looked up from germline, CDR1 is GTSNPN and CDR2 is SVGIG (reference sequence). CDR3 protein: CAWKGRGTMGRNTEAFF. DNA of the CDR3: TGTGCCTGGAAGGGCAGGGGGACCATGGGGAGGAACACTGAAGCTTTCTTT. Supplemented by reference TRBV30 and TRBJ1-1, the full variable domain reads SQTIHQWPATLVQPVGSPLSLECTVEGTSNPNLYWYRQAAGRGLQLLFYSVGIGQISSEVPQNLSASRPQDRQFILSSKKLLLSDSGFYLCAWKGRGTMGRNTEAFFGQGTRLTVV.

This clone is a singleton in its sample. This rearrangement joins TRBV24-1 to TRBJ2-7, with D possibly matching TRBD1 (6 bases). V lost 0 bases and J 12 bases, leaving 11 bases between the germline ends. Germline CDR1 and CDR2: KGHDR and SFDVKD. CDR3 length: 12 amino acids. This chain's CDR3 is CATSDLLGTRYF. CDR3 DNA: TGTGCCACCAGTGATTTGCTCGGGACAAGGTACTTC.

The rearrangement uses TRBV19 and TRBJ2-5; possibly TRBD1 for D (5 bases). There are 15 residues in the CDR3. Deletions cut 5 bases from V and 1 base from J, with 14 bases between. Germline V gene lookup returns CDR1 LNHDA and CDR2 SQIVND (reference sequence). The CDR3 sequence: CASSSGRQTQETQYF. In nucleotides, the CDR3 is TGTGCCAGTAGTTCCGGAAGACAGACCCAAGAGACCCAGTACTTC.

The genes are TRBV2 and TRBJ2-2; 8 nucleotides match TRBD1. Germline values: CDR1 SNHLY, CDR2 FYNNEI. The CDR3 sequence is 14 residues long. With V trimmed by 6 bases and J by 7 bases, 7 bases remained unmatched. The CDR3 coding sequence is TGTGCCAGCAGATTACAGGGGGGTGGCGGGGAGCTGTTTTTT. This codes for CASRLQGGGGELFF. Together with reference TRBV2 and TRBJ2-2, the CDR3 gives the full variable domain: EPEVTQTPSHQVTQMGQEVILRCVPISNHLYFYWYRQILGQKVEFLVSFYNNEISEKSEIFDDQFSVERPDGSNFTLKIRSTKLEDSAMYFCASRLQGGGGELFFGEGSRLTVL.